The 14 T cell receptor beta chains in this list originate from one sample, sequenced in a study of blood T cell repertoires in COVID-19. Produced via immunoSEQ multiplex PCR; TCRdb's table is partial and in-frame only. The sample has approximately 100,000 clones; over 65% are singletons. The sequenced material came from peripheral blood. These receptors all stem from a man in his 60s with acute or convalescent COVID-19.

The chain uses TRBV5-6 and TRBJ2-2; unclear D gene. The V end lost 1 base, the J end lost 8 bases, and 3 bases lay between the germline ends. Per the germline V gene, CDR1 is SGHDT and CDR2 is YYEEEE. The length of the CDR3 is 11 residues. The CDR3 loop is CASSLSGELFF. The CDR3 region has the DNA TGTGCCAGCAGCTTGTCAGGGGAGCTGTTTTTT.

V is TRBV3-1 (or the pseudogene TRBV3-2) and J is TRBJ1-2; D call uncertain. Germline-derived CDR1 and CDR2 are LGHDT and YNNKEL (reference sequence). Between the trimmed V and J ends, which lost 4 bases and 8 bases, there was a span of 23 bases. The CDR3 runs 16 residues. Here the CDR3 DNA reads TGTGCCAGCAGCCCCGTCCTGAGGCTCCTCCCCGCCGGCTACACCTTC. Residues: CASSPVLRLLPAGYTF.

This chain's CDR3 is CASSPQPGQGSQPQHF. The CDR3, as DNA: TGCGCCAGCAGCCCCCAACCCGGACAGGGGAGTCAGCCCCAGCATTTT. The V call is TRBV4-1, the J call TRBJ1-5, with 9 nucleotides matching TRBD1. The CDR3 covers 16 residues. CDR1 and CDR2 from the germline V gene are MGHRA and YSYEKL. The trim removed 4 bases at V and 6 bases at J, leaving 10 bases unmatched.

The chain carries TRBV27 and TRBJ1-2; D is possibly TRBD1 (6 bases). V was pared by 4 bases and J by 2 bases, with 14 bases between. CDR1 and CDR2 from the germline V gene are MNHEY and SMNVEV (reference sequence). The CDR3 runs 15 residues. The CDR3 region is CASSSYPGENYGYTF. CDR3 in DNA: TGTGCCAGCAGTTCTTACCCAGGGGAGAACTATGGCTACACCTTC.

This clone was seen a few times. V is TRBV14 and J is TRBJ1-1, with 10 bases aligning to TRBD1. This CDR3 spans 17 amino acids. With V trimmed by 4 bases and J by 3 bases, 11 bases remained unmatched. Germline lookup yields CDR1 SGHDN and CDR2 FVKESK. DNA for the CDR3: TGTGCCAGCAGCCCACGGACAGGGGGAGTGGGTTACACTGAAGCTTTCTTT. This translates into CASSPRTGGVGYTEAFF.

The chain carries TRBV30 and TRBJ1-2, with D maybe TRBD1 (5 bases). In germline, CDR1 is GTSNPN, CDR2 SVGIG (reference sequence). The CDR3 consists of 13 residues. V was clipped by 1 base and J by 7 bases, with 13 bases between them. CDR3 DNA sequence: TGTGCCTGGAGTGCCACAGGTTGGGGTGGCTACACCTTC. Protein: CAWSATGWGGYTF.

The chain is built from TRBV27 and TRBJ1-5; D call uncertain. Trimming shortened V by 1 base and J by 2 bases, and 12 bases separated the two germline ends. The germline CDR1 and CDR2 sequences are MNHEY and SMNVEV (reference sequence). The CDR3 consists of 16 residues. CDR3 nucleotide sequence: TGTGCCAGCAGTTTATTCGGACTGCAAGGCAATCAGCCCCAGCATTTT. It specifies CASSLFGLQGNQPQHF.

The V gene is TRBV5-1, the J gene TRBJ1-5; D might be TRBD1 (5 bases). The ends were cut back, 0 bases at V and 5 bases at J, with 12 bases in the middle. The CDR3 sequence is 15 residues long. Germline CDR1 reads SGHRS; CDR2 reads YFSETQ. The CDR3 nucleotides read TGCGCCAGCAGCTTGGACCCGGGGGGAGATCAGCCCCAGCATTTT. Translating it yields CASSLDPGGDQPQHF.

The chain employs TRBV19 and TRBJ2-2; D is possibly TRBD2 (6 bases). Germline values: CDR1 LNHDA, CDR2 SQIVND (reference sequence). With 4 bases removed from V and 6 bases from J, the gap between germline ends came to 9 bases. This CDR3 spans 13 amino acids. Here the CDR3 DNA reads TGTGCCAGTAGTACCCTAGCGTCCGGGGAGCTGTTTTTT. Translation gives CASSTLASGELFF.

This chain joins TRBV19 and TRBJ1-1; D might be TRBD1 (5 bases). The V gene's germline CDR1 is LNHDA and CDR2 SQIVND (reference sequence). The CDR3 runs to 16 residues. The V and J ends lost 5 bases and 0 bases respectively, with 16 bases between them. The CDR3, as DNA: TGTGCCAGTAGTTACTTCTGGGGCAGGGTGAACACTGAAGCTTTCTTT. Translating it yields CASSYFWGRVNTEAFF.

V and J are TRBV18 and TRBJ1-1; D is possibly TRBD1 (6 bases). The CDR3 length is 15 residues. The ends were cut back, 0 bases at V and 6 bases at J, with 14 bases in the middle. In germline, CDR1 is KGHSH, CDR2 LQKENI. This CDR3 reads CASSPPAGARAEAFF. In DNA form, the CDR3 reads TGTGCCAGCTCACCACCAGCGGGGGCGAGGGCTGAAGCTTTCTTT.

The chain joins TRBV27 to TRBJ2-7; 7 nucleotides agree with TRBD1. The CDR3 has 14 amino acids. Germline V CDR1 and CDR2: MNHEY, SMNVEV (reference sequence). V shed 4 bases, J shed 5 bases, and the junction held 8 bases outside the gene matches. This CDR3 is CASSSGQVGNEQYV. The DNA of the CDR3 is TGTGCCAGCAGTTCCGGACAGGTGGGCAACGAGCAGTACGTC.

The chain links TRBV5-5 to TRBJ2-1; D is perhaps TRBD2 (7 bases). CDR3 length equals 17 residues. In germline, CDR1 is SGHKS, CDR2 YYEKEE (reference sequence). Trimming shortened V by 4 bases and J by 8 bases, and 25 bases separated the two germline ends. The CDR3 loop is CASSLGGGGRWSYEQFF. The DNA of the CDR3 is TGTGCCAGCAGCCTTGGGGGCGGGGGCAGGTGGTCGTATGAGCAGTTCTTC.

V gene TRBV6-6 combines with J gene TRBJ1-5; D gene unclear. Germline CDR1 reads MNHNY; CDR2 reads SVGAGI (reference sequence). V shed 3 bases and J shed 0 bases, with 12 bases lying between them. The CDR3 extends over 16 amino acids. CDR3 in DNA: TGTGCCAGCAGTTATTCGGCAGACTATAGCAATCAGCCCCAGCATTTT. Protein: CASSYSADYSNQPQHF.